This TCR beta chain was observed in a study of blood T cell repertoires in COVID-19. Study-wide context: Samples representing acute and convalescent COVID-19 were sourced from the United States, Italy and Spain.

Cohorts were based on clinical histories the participants reported. Either two negative PCRs, clearance, or symptom resolution qualified Cohort 3 donors as recovered. CDR3 length: 14 amino acids. CDR1 and CDR2 from the germline V gene are ENHRY and SYGVKD. V was cut by 0 bases and J by 7 bases, with 7 bases left in between. The table came from immunoSEQ multiplex PCR; TCRdb's copy has only in-frame clones and leaves some out. Of about 50,000 clones detected, approximately 90% appear once; the ten largest clones hold just over 3%. Sequencing was carried out using PBMCs or T cells enriched from blood (not recorded which). The chain joins TRBV10-3 to TRBJ1-6; a possible D gene is TRBD1 (5 bases). This clonotype was sampled from a woman between 50 and 59 years old who had recovered from COVID-19. CDR3 sequence reads: CAISESPGNSPLHF. The CDR3 DNA sequence: TGTGCCATCAGTGAGTCTCCAGGGAATTCACCCCTCCACTTT.